Listed below are T cell receptor beta chains from one sample, sequenced in a study of cytomegalovirus exposure and HLA in healthy donors. This table comes from immunoSEQ multiplex PCR, and its TCRdb copy is limited to in-frame clones, with some not included. Among 150,000 to 180,000 clones, 75% to 90% were seen once, and the ten largest hold more than 20%. The material sequenced was PBMCs. The receptor set was obtained from a young man in good health and CMV-seropositive. The CDR3 runs from the conserved cysteine through the conserved F or W. The D gene is left open where the match is weak. Clone size is not always given. Where it is, it says once, few, many or a class for expanded clones.

j_call d_call v_call clone_size cdr3_aa cdr3_nt
TRBJ1-1 NA TRBV6-6 NA CASSPPAANTEAFF TGTGCCAGCAGTCCACCGGCGGCGAACACTGAAGCTTTCTTT
TRBJ2-5 NA TRBV5-4 few CASSPLGRQKTQYF TGTGCCAGCAGCCCACTAGGGCGGCAGAAGACCCAGTACTTC
TRBJ2-2 NA TRBV5-1 NA CASSLGVTGELFF TGCGCCAGCAGCTTGGGAGTTACCGGGGAGCTGTTTTTT
TRBJ2-7 TRBD1 TRBV4-1 NA CASSQEGGRVEQYF TGCGCCAGCAGCCAAGAAGGGGGCAGGGTCGAGCAGTACTTC
TRBJ2-7 TRBD1 TRBV5-6 NA CASSLGGGASYEQYF TGTGCCAGCAGCTTGGGAGGGGGCGCCTCCTACGAGCAGTACTTC
TRBJ2-3 NA TRBV30 NA CAFVLGSTDTQYF TGTGCCTTTGTACTAGGAAGCACAGATACGCAGTATTTT
TRBJ1-5 NA TRBV4-3 once CASSQGQGGVPQHF TGCGCCAGCAGCCAAGGGCAGGGAGGGGTGCCCCAGCATTTT
TRBJ2-7 TRBD1 TRBV9 NA CASSVGQGAGEQYF TGTGCCAGCAGCGTAGGACAGGGGGCGGGCGAGCAGTACTTC
TRBJ2-1 TRBD2 TRBV2 NA CASSEWASGSLLEQFF TGTGCCAGCAGTGAATGGGCTAGCGGGAGTCTATTGGAGCAGTTCTTC
TRBJ2-1 TRBD2 TRBV15 once CATETSGSYEQFF TGTGCCACCGAGACTAGCGGGAGTTATGAGCAGTTCTTC
TRBJ1-1 TRBD1 TRBV7-2 NA CASSLPRTGGTEAFF TGTGCCAGCAGCCTCCCAAGGACAGGGGGCACTGAAGCTTTCTTT
TRBJ2-3 TRBD2 TRBV5-1 few CASSRLAGFSTDTQYF TGCGCCAGCAGCCGACTAGCGGGGTTTAGCACAGATACGCAGTATTTT
TRBJ1-3 NA TRBV7-9 NA CASSLGREGNTIYF TGTGCCAGCAGCTTAGGTCGGGAGGGAAACACCATATATTTT
TRBJ1-2 NA TRBV15 few CATSSPGIPNYGYTF TGTGCCACCAGCAGTCCGGGGATTCCTAACTATGGCTACACCTTC
TRBJ2-2 TRBD1 TRBV7-9 NA CASSPGTGGPGELFF TGTGCCAGCAGCCCTGGGACAGGGGGTCCCGGGGAGCTGTTTTTT
TRBJ1-2 TRBD1 TRBV5-4 NA CASSAPGQGADYGYTF TGTGCCAGCAGCGCACCGGGACAGGGAGCTGACTATGGCTACACCTTC
TRBJ2-7 TRBD1 TRBV7-3 NA CASSSVRGQGATKQYF TGTGCCAGCAGCTCGGTTAGAGGACAGGGAGCTACGAAGCAGTACTTC
TRBJ1-5 NA TRBV5-6 NA CASSLAARESNQPQHF TGTGCCAGCAGCTTGGCTGCACGGGAAAGCAATCAGCCCCAGCATTTT
TRBJ1-2 TRBD1 TRBV7-3 NA CASSPGTGQENGDYGYTF TGTGCCAGCAGCCCGGGTACTGGACAGGAGAATGGGGACTATGGCTACACCTTC
TRBJ2-1 TRBD1 TRBV4-1 NA CASSQGQGGSYNEQFF TGCGCCAGCAGCCAGGGACAGGGCGGCTCCTACAATGAGCAGTTCTTC
TRBJ2-7 TRBD1 TRBV6-5 NA CASSWTGFGEQYF TGTGCCAGCAGCTGGACAGGGTTCGGCGAGCAGTACTTC
TRBJ1-5 NA TRBV19 NA CASSMGGWGNQPQHF TGTGCCAGTAGTATGGGAGGGTGGGGCAATCAGCCCCAGCATTTT
TRBJ2-7 TRBD2 TRBV29-1 NA CSVDTSGSYEQYF TGCAGCGTTGATACTAGCGGATCCTACGAGCAGTACTTC
TRBJ2-3 NA TRBV6-5 NA CATALTRTTDTQYF TGTGCCACAGCTCTGACTAGAACAACAGATACGCAGTATTTT
TRBJ2-7 TRBD2 TRBV7-2 NA CASSFRLAGGYEQYF TGTGCCAGCAGCTTCCGGCTAGCGGGGGGTTACGAGCAGTACTTC
TRBJ2-5 NA TRBV7-9 NA CASSLASLGGETQYF TGTGCCAGCAGCTTAGCGTCTCTGGGAGGTGAGACCCAGTACTTC
TRBJ1-1 TRBD1 TRBV4-3 NA CASSPSRTGRAEAFF TGCGCCAGCAGCCCGTCCCGGACAGGGAGGGCTGAAGCTTTCTTT
TRBJ1-1 NA TRBV7-6 NA CASSRDRQTEAFF TGTGCCAGCAGCAGAGACAGACAAACTGAAGCTTTCTTT
TRBJ2-7 TRBD1 TRBV2 NA CASRAGTGSYEQYF TGTGCCAGCAGGGCCGGGACAGGATCCTACGAGCAGTACTTC
TRBJ2-3 NA TRBV5-1 many CASSTSSEPTDTQYF TGCGCCAGCAGCACGTCTAGCGAGCCCACAGATACGCAGTATTTT
TRBJ2-5 NA TRBV7-2 NA CASSRRGQETQYF TGTGCCAGCAGCCGACGCGGCCAAGAGACCCAGTACTTC
TRBJ2-1 TRBD2 TRBV7-3 NA CASSFRPSGGYNEQFF TGTGCCAGCAGCTTTCGACCTAGCGGGGGCTACAATGAGCAGTTCTTC
TRBJ2-1 NA TRBV6-5 NA CASSPGGRGNEQFF TGTGCCAGCAGTCCCGGGGGTCGGGGCAATGAGCAGTTCTTC
TRBJ2-2 TRBD1 TRBV9 NA CASSGRVGRDRVTGELFF TGTGCCAGCAGCGGTCGCGTCGGAAGGGACAGGGTCACCGGGGAGCTGTTTTTT
TRBJ2-2 NA TRBV2 NA CASSLQGGNTGELFF TGTGCCAGCAGTTTACAGGGCGGCAACACCGGGGAGCTGTTTTTT